One sample yielded the 5 T cell receptor beta chains listed below, sequenced in a study of T cells in localized non-small cell lung cancer. Sequencing used immunoSEQ multiplex PCR; TCRdb keeps in-frame clones, though not all of them. The data contain around 700 clones, over 15% of them singletons. Sequenced material: lung tumor tissue, taken before any cancer treatment. The source is a male donor aged 60 or over with stage III squamous cell lung carcinoma.

This clone was detected a few times. The chain links TRBV28 to TRBJ2-7; 8 bases are shared with TRBD2. The CDR3 runs 15 residues. The germline gives CDR1 MDHEN, CDR2 SYDVKM. The junction had 6 bases not matched to a gene; V was cut back by 2 bases and J by 3 bases. CDR3 sequence reads: CASSLAGGKFYEQYF. Here the CDR3 DNA reads TGTGCCAGCAGTTTAGCGGGGGGCAAGTTCTACGAGCAGTACTTC.

This chain connects TRBV12-5 to TRBJ1-1, with 7 bases identical to TRBD1. The CDR3 is 13 amino acids. The V gene's germline CDR1 is LGHNT and CDR2 FRNRAP. The CDR3 DNA follows: TGTGCCAGCACCCAGGGGGAGAACACTGAAGCTTTCTTT. This sequence encodes CASTQGENTEAFF.

J is TRBJ2-5 and V is TRBV30, with no clear D. Trimming took 3 bases from V and 2 from J, leaving 10 bases between them. Germline V lookup: CDR1 GTSNPN, CDR2 SVGIG (reference sequence). CDR3 length: 13 residues. CDR3: CAWRGELQETQYF. The CDR3 DNA is TGTGCCTGGAGAGGAGAGTTGCAAGAGACCCAGTACTTC.

The rearrangement joins TRBV19 to TRBJ2-2; 9 bases align to TRBD1. From germline, CDR1 is LNHDA and CDR2 SQIVND (reference sequence). CDR3 size: 17 residues. V lost 7 bases, J lost 7 bases, and 16 bases stayed unmatched. The CDR3 reads CASTTPGTGLFRGELFF. Here the CDR3 DNA reads TGTGCCAGTACCACGCCCGGGACAGGGTTGTTCCGCGGGGAGCTGTTTTTT.

The CDR3 nucleotides are TGTGCCAGCAGTGAAGACAGGGCGGCCCAAAACATTCAGTACTTC. This gives the protein CASSEDRAAQNIQYF. The chain is built from TRBV9 and TRBJ2-4; 7 nucleotides match TRBD1. V gave up 5 bases and J gave up 5 bases; unmatched junction bases: 10. The CDR3 has 15 amino acids. Germline V gene sequence: CDR1 SGDLS, CDR2 YYNGEE.